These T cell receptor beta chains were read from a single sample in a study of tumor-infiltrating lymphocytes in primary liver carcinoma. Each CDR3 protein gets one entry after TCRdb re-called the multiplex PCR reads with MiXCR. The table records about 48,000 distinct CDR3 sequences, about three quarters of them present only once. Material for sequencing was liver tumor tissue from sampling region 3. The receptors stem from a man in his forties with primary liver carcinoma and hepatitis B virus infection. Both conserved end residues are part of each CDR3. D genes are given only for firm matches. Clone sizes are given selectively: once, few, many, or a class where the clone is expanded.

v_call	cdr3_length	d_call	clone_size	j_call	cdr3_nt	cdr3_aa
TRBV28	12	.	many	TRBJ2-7	TGTGCCAGCAGCACACGTCCCTACGAGCAGTACTTC	CASSTRPYEQYF
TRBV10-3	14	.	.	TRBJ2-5	TGTGCCATTAGTGACTACGGGAAACCAGAGACCCAGTACTTC	CAISDYGKPETQYF
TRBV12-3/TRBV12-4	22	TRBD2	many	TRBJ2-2	TGTGCCAGCAGGCCCCCCCGGGTCCCCGGGACTAGCGGGAGAAGAAACACCGGGGAGCTGTTTTTT	CASRPPRVPGTSGRRNTGELFF
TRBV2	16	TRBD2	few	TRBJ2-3	TGTGCCAGCGGAGTCGGAACCGTGGGGGGGACAGATACGCAGTATTTT	CASGVGTVGGTDTQYF
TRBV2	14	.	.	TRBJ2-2	TGTGCCAGCAGTGAAGTAGAGAACACCGGGGAGCTGTTTTTT	CASSEVENTGELFF
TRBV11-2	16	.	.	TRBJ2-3	TGTGCCAGCGGCCCGCCCGGGGGCAGGGTCACAGATACGCAGTATTTT	CASGPPGGRVTDTQYF
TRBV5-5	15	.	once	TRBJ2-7	TGTGCCAGCAGCTTACGTCAGAGGGGATCCTACGAGCAGTACTTC	CASSLRQRGSYEQYF
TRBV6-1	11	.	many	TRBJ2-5	TGTGCCAGCACTCCTCAAGAGACCCAGTACTTC	CASTPQETQYF
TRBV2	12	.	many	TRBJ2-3	TGTGCCAGCGCGGAGGGTGAGGATACGCAGTATTTT	CASAEGEDTQYF
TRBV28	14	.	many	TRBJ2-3	TGTGCCAACAGGGGACTGGGGGTAATGGATACGCAGTATTTT	CANRGLGVMDTQYF
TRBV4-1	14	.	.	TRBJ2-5	TGCGCCAGCAGTCATTCGACATGTTATGAGACCCAGTACTTC	CASSHSTCYETQYF
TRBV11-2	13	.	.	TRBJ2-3	TGTACCAACAGCCCGCTAGCAGACGATACGCAATATTTT	CTNSPLADDTQYF
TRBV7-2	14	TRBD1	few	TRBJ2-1	TGTGCCAGCAGCGCGACAGGGATCAACAATGAGCAGTTCTTC	CASSATGINNEQFF
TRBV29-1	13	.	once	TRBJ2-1	TGCAGCAGTGCCGACGGGGTCTACAATGAGCAGTTCTTC	CSSADGVYNEQFF
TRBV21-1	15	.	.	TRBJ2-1	TGTGCCAGCAGCAAAGAGGATGGAGGTAGCAATGAGCAGTTCTTC	CASSKEDGGSNEQFF
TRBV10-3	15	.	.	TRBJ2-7	TGTGCCATCAGTGAGTCTAGCGAAGGCTCTACCGAGCCGTACTTC	CAISESSEGSTEPYF
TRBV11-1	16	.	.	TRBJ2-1	TGTGCCAGCAGCTCCATTCTTCGACGGGGGACGAACGAACAGTTCTTC	CASSSILRRGTNEQFF
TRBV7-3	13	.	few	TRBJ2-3	TGTGCCAGCAGAGCCTCCGGGGGCGATACGCAGTATTTT	CASRASGGDTQYF
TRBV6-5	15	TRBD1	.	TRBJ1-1	TGTCCCAGCAGAGATACCGGGACAGTGAACACTGAGGCTTCCTTT	CPSRDTGTVNTEASF
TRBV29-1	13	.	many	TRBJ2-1	TGCAGCGGCGGGGAGGGGGTGAACAATGAGCAGTTCTTC	CSGGEGVNNEQFF
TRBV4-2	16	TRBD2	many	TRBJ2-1	TGTGCCAGCAGCCAAGACCTAGCGGGATCGATGGATGAGCAGTTCTTC	CASSQDLAGSMDEQFF
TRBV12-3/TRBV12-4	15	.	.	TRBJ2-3	TGTGCCAGCAGTCTAACTAGCCAGTTCGGAGACACGCAGTATTTT	CASSLTSQFGDTQYF
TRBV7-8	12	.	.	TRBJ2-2	TGTGTCAGCAGCTTTAAAGTGGGGGAGTTGTTTTTT	CVSSFKVGELFF
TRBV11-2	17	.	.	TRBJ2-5	TGTACCGGCAGCTTAGTCAGTGGGGGTAGTCGGCAAGAGACCCAGTACTTC	CTGSLVSGGSRQETQYF
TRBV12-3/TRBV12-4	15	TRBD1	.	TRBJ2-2	TGTGCCAGCACCACTCCCGGGACAGCGTCCGGGAAGCTGTTTTTT	CASTTPGTASGKLFF
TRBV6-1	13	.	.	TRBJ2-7	TGTGCCAGTAGTGTAGGGCCCTCAGGCGGGCAGTACTTC	CASSVGPSGGQYF
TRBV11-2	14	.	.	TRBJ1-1	TGTGCCAGCAGCTTAGCCCCCGGGTACACTGAAGCTTTCTTT	CASSLAPGYTEAFF
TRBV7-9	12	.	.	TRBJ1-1	TGTGCCAGCAGCTTACAGAACGCTGAAGCTTTCTTT	CASSLQNAEAFF
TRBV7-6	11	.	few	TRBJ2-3	TGTGCCAGCAGCCGCGGGGATACGCAGTATTTT	CASSRGDTQYF
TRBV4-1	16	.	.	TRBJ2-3	TGCGACAGCAGCCATGGCAAAATGTATGGGGCAGATACGCAGTATTTT	CDSSHGKMYGADTQYF
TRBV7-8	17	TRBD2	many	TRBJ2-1	TGTGCCAGCAGCCCCGGGAGGTCGAAAGGGAAGAACAATGAGCAGTTCTTC	CASSPGRSKGKNNEQFF
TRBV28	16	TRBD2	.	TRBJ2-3	TGTGTCAGCAGTGCTCCGCAGCGGGGCCAGGCAGATACGCAGTATTTT	CVSSAPQRGQADTQYF
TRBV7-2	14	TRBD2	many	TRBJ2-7	TGTGCCAGCACGCTAGCGGAAACTGCCTACGAGCAGTACTTC	CASTLAETAYEQYF
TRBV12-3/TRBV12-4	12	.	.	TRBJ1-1	TGTGCCAGCAATGGGGACGGAGCTGAAACTTTCTTT	CASNGDGAETFF
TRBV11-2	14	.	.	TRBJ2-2	TGTGCCAGCAGCTCCTTTACTTGCTTTGGGGAACTGATTTTT	CASSSFTCFGELIF
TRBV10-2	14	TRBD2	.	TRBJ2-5	TGCGCCAGCAGAAAGACTAGCGGGGCGGGAACCCAGTACTTC	CASRKTSGAGTQYF
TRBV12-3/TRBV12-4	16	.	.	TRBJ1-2	TGTGCCAGTAGTTTTTTCATTGGACCCGAACTCTATGGCTACACCTTC	CASSFFIGPELYGYTF
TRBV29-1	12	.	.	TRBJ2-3	TGCAGCGTGCTCCCTAGCACACATACGCACTATTTT	CSVLPSTHTHYF
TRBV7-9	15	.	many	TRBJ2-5	TGTGCCAGCAGCTTTGTAGGAGGGGGCGGAGAGACCCAGTACTTC	CASSFVGGGGETQYF
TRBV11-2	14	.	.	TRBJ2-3	TGTCTCGTAGGGGCACGGGAGCCCGCAGATACGCAGTATTTT	CLVGAREPADTQYF
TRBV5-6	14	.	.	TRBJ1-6	TGTCCCAGCAGAGGTAGCTCAATTAATTCACCCCTCCACTTT	CPSRGSSINSPLHF